This is a list of T cell receptor beta chains from one sample in a study of OX40 agonist ivuxolimab in advanced cancers. Using immunoSEQ multiplex PCR, the repertoire was profiled, and TCRdb retains in-frame clones only, with some absent. The sample lists tens of thousands of clones, approximately 79% seen once, with approximately 2% in the top ten. The source was CD4+ or CD8+ T cells sorted from blood, collected in a trial of the OX40 agonist ivuxolimab. The receptors come from an adult with an advanced solid tumor such as melanoma, head and neck, liver or kidney cancer. The CDR3 runs from the conserved cysteine through the conserved F or W. D genes are given only for firm matches. Clone size is given for some rows only: seen once, a few or many times, or a class if the clone is expanded.

TRBJ2-1 | - | 15 | - | TRBV6-1 | CATRRDRPSYNEQFF | TGTGCCACCCGGAGGGACAGACCCTCCTACAATGAGCAGTTCTTC
TRBJ1-2 | - | 11 | once | TRBV27 | CASISGFGYTF | TGTGCCAGCATTTCAGGGTTTGGCTACACCTTC
TRBJ1-2 | - | 13 | - | TRBV11-2 | CASSFTTGLGYTF | TGTGCCAGCAGCTTCACGACAGGTCTCGGCTACACCTTC
TRBJ2-7 | - | 14 | - | TRBV13 | CASTLTGRNYEQYF | TGTGCCAGCACTCTCACGGGACGGAACTACGAGCAGTACTTC
TRBJ1-2 | TRBD1 | 15 | - | TRBV19 | CASRPSGTGSYGYTF | TGTGCCAGTAGGCCCTCCGGGACAGGGAGCTATGGCTACACCTTC
TRBJ2-7 | TRBD1 | 14 | - | TRBV6-1 | CASRGQGGSYEQYF | TGTGCCAGCAGGGGACAGGGAGGCTCCTACGAGCAGTACTTC
TRBJ2-7 | - | 15 | - | TRBV2 | CASSEDSGGAAEQYF | TGTGCCAGCAGTGAAGACTCGGGCGGGGCGGCCGAGCAGTACTTC
TRBJ1-5 | TRBD1 | 17 | - | TRBV28 | CASSTSQTGGDNQPQHF | TGTGCCAGCAGTACCTCCCAGACAGGGGGGGACAATCAGCCCCAGCATTTT
TRBJ2-2 | - | 16 | - | TRBV5-4 | CASSLETGPNTGELFF | TGTGCCAGCAGCTTGGAAACGGGTCCGAACACCGGGGAGCTGTTTTTT
TRBJ2-5 | - | 13 | - | TRBV7-2 | CASSAGLGETQYF | TGTGCCAGCAGCGCCGGGTTGGGAGAGACCCAGTACTTC
TRBJ2-2 | - | 14 | - | TRBV5-4 | CASSLEATTGELFF | TGTGCCAGCAGCTTGGAAGCAACCACCGGGGAGCTGTTTTTT
TRBJ2-1 | - | 13 | - | TRBV7-2 | CASSPLAGTEQFF | TGTGCCAGCAGCCCCTTAGCTGGGACAGAGCAGTTCTTC
TRBJ1-4 | - | 17 | - | TRBV14 | CASSLKSQGRSGEKLFF | TGTGCCAGCAGCCTCAAGTCCCAGGGGAGATCCGGGGAAAAACTGTTTTTT
TRBJ2-7 | TRBD1 | 16 | once | TRBV28 | CASSLGPLGQGIEQYF | TGTGCCAGCAGTTTGGGCCCCCTGGGACAGGGAATTGAGCAGTACTTC
TRBJ1-5 | TRBD1 | 16 | - | TRBV6-5 | CASSYPTGGGNQPQHF | TGTGCCAGCAGTTACCCGACAGGGGGAGGAAATCAGCCCCAGCATTTT
TRBJ1-4 | TRBD1 | 15 | - | TRBV7-9 | CASSLAGTGNEKLFF | TGTGCCAGCAGCTTAGCCGGGACAGGGAATGAAAAACTGTTTTTT
TRBJ1-2 | TRBD1 | 13 | once | TRBV9 | CASSAGTAYGYTF | TGTGCCAGCAGCGCAGGGACAGCCTATGGCTACACCTTC
TRBJ1-2 | - | 12 | - | TRBV21-1 | CASRKEVYGYTF | TGTGCCAGCAGAAAGGAAGTCTATGGCTACACCTTC
TRBJ1-1 | TRBD1 | 13 | - | TRBV4-1 | CASSRQGDTEAFF | TGCGCCAGCAGCCGGCAGGGGGACACTGAAGCTTTCTTT
TRBJ2-1 | TRBD2 | 15 | - | TRBV15 | CATSTPSRGANEQFF | TGTGCCACCAGCACCCCCTCGCGGGGGGCAAATGAGCAGTTCTTC
TRBJ1-6 | - | 16 | - | TRBV2 | CASRYHGESGGGTLHF | TGTGCCAGCCGTTATCACGGGGAGTCGGGGGGAGGCACCCTCCACTTT
TRBJ1-2 | - | 14 | few | TRBV6-4 | CASSDSSRGGGYTF | TGTGCCAGCAGTGACTCTTCACGTGGCGGTGGCTACACCTTC
TRBJ2-7 | TRBD1 | 12 | - | TRBV19 | CASSPQGDEQYF | TGTGCCAGTAGTCCCCAGGGGGACGAGCAGTACTTC
TRBJ1-1 | TRBD1 | 15 | - | TRBV10-3 | CAISDLGTGNTEAFF | TGTGCCATCAGTGACCTAGGGACAGGGAACACTGAAGCTTTCTTT
TRBJ1-3 | - | 16 | - | TRBV4-2 | CASRSGGTNSGNTIYF | TGTGCCAGCCGCTCGGGGGGGACCAACTCTGGAAACACCATATATTTT
TRBJ2-2 | - | 13 | - | TRBV28 | CASSAGSTGELFF | TGTGCCAGCAGTGCAGGGTCTACCGGGGAGCTGTTTTTT
TRBJ1-5 | - | 13 | - | TRBV2 | CASSPPGNQPQHF | TGTGCCAGCAGCCCCCCCGGTAATCAGCCCCAGCATTTT
TRBJ2-7 | - | 13 | - | TRBV12-5 | CASGLVAGYEQYF | TGTGCTAGTGGTTTGGTCGCTGGGTACGAGCAGTACTTC
TRBJ2-7 | - | 14 | - | TRBV7-2 | CASSLGSQGYEQYF | TGTGCCAGCAGCTTAGGTAGTCAGGGCTACGAGCAGTACTTC
TRBJ2-2 | TRBD1 | 13 | - | TRBV28 | CATGDRVLGELFF | TGTGCCACGGGGGACAGGGTTCTCGGGGAGCTGTTTTTT
TRBJ1-5 | - | 13 | - | TRBV5-5 | CASSLGAGRPQHF | TGTGCCAGCAGCTTGGGTGCCGGTCGGCCCCAGCATTTT
TRBJ2-2 | TRBD1 | 15 | - | TRBV7-2 | CASSLVTGGTGELFF | TGTGCCAGCAGCTTAGTCACAGGGGGGACCGGGGAGCTGTTTTTT
TRBJ1-6 | TRBD1 | 14 | once | TRBV19 | CASTKTGGDSPLHF | TGTGCCAGTACTAAGACAGGGGGAGATTCACCCCTCCACTTT
TRBJ2-1 | TRBD2 | 15 | - | TRBV5-1 | CASTAAGVSYNEQFF | TGCGCCAGCACAGCAGCGGGGGTCTCCTACAATGAGCAGTTCTTC
TRBJ1-2 | - | 14 | - | TRBV18 | CASSPTGTLYGYTF | TGTGCCAGCTCACCAACAGGGACCCTCTATGGCTACACCTTC
TRBJ1-1 | - | 13 | - | TRBV7-2 | CASRRDSNTEAFF | TGTGCCAGCAGACGAGACAGTAACACTGAAGCTTTCTTT
TRBJ1-1 | - | 13 | - | TRBV7-2 | CASSLVLETEAFF | TGTGCCAGCAGCTTAGTTTTGGAAACTGAAGCTTTCTTT
TRBJ2-7 | - | 12 | - | TRBV5-6 | CASSFGVGEQYF | TGTGCCAGCAGCTTCGGAGTCGGGGAGCAGTACTTC
TRBJ2-2 | - | 16 | - | TRBV6-5 | CASSSPAGAGTGELFF | TGTGCCAGCAGTTCCCCGGCAGGGGCGGGCACCGGGGAGCTGTTTTTT
TRBJ2-7 | - | 14 | - | TRBV2 | CASRSLGATYEQYF | TGTGCCAGCCGGTCCCTTGGGGCTACCTACGAGCAGTACTTC
TRBJ2-3 | TRBD1 | 12 | - | TRBV7-9 | CASSQTGDTQYF | TGTGCCAGCAGCCAGACAGGGGATACGCAGTATTTT
TRBJ2-7 | TRBD1 | 15 | - | TRBV7-2 | CASSFGQGPQYEQYF | TGTGCCAGCAGCTTCGGACAGGGCCCGCAGTACGAGCAGTACTTC
TRBJ2-7 | TRBD2 | 16 | - | TRBV6-1 | CASSESRTSGSIALYF | TGTGCCAGCAGTGAAAGCAGGACTAGCGGGTCCATCGCCCTTTACTTC
TRBJ2-2 | - | 15 | - | TRBV6-5 | CASSPLIGNTGELFF | TGTGCCAGCAGTCCCCTCATAGGAAACACCGGGGAGCTGTTTTTT
TRBJ1-1 | - | 17 | once | TRBV27 | CASSLIPARTRNTEAFF | TGTGCCAGCAGTTTAATACCGGCCAGGACAAGGAACACTGAAGCTTTCTTT
TRBJ2-1 | TRBD2 | 15 | - | TRBV2 | CASSAQRGSYNEQFF | TGTGCCAGCAGTGCGCAGCGGGGCTCCTACAATGAGCAGTTCTTC
TRBJ1-3 | - | 13 | - | TRBV12-5 | CASGEGSGNTIYF | TGTGCTAGTGGGGAGGGGTCTGGAAACACCATATATTTT
TRBJ2-7 | TRBD1 | 14 | - | TRBV19 | CASSTRDRPYEQYF | TGTGCCAGTAGTACCCGGGACAGGCCCTACGAGCAGTACTTC
TRBJ1-1 | - | 13 | - | TRBV5-1 | CASSEILNTEAFF | TGCGCCAGCAGCGAGATATTGAACACTGAAGCTTTCTTT